This is a list of T cell receptor beta chains from one sample in a study of cytotoxic CD8 clonotypes in ibrutinib-treated CLL. The protocol was immunoSEQ multiplex PCR, while the TCRdb copy is restricted to in-frame clones and leaves out a portion. This sample has 25,000 to 30,000 clones, with approximately 85% found just once. The sample consisted of PBMCs, taken after 24 months of ibrutinib treatment. These receptor sequences come from a human donor with chronic lymphocytic leukemia. The CDR3 runs from the conserved cysteine through the conserved F or W. Each record gives: V gene, clone size, CDR3 length, D gene, J gene, CDR3 protein, CDR3 DNA. D genes are given only for firm matches. Expanded clones get a size class; other rows say once, few or many, or leave the size out.

V gene: TRBV11-2; clone size: -; CDR3 length: 15; D gene: -; J gene: TRBJ2-3; CDR3 protein: CASSLVPWSTDTQYF; CDR3 DNA: TGTGCCAGCAGCTTAGTCCCATGGAGCACAGATACGCAGTATTTT
V gene: TRBV5-5; clone size: -; CDR3 length: 15; D gene: TRBD1; J gene: TRBJ2-5; CDR3 protein: CASSSGTDFGWTQYF; CDR3 DNA: TGTGCCAGCAGCTCCGGGACAGACTTTGGATGGACCCAGTACTTC
V gene: TRBV7-8; clone size: once; CDR3 length: 18; D gene: TRBD1; J gene: TRBJ1-2; CDR3 protein: CASSLARDRVGGLYGYTF; CDR3 DNA: TGTGCCAGCAGCTTAGCTAGGGACAGGGTAGGGGGCCTCTATGGCTACACCTTC
V gene: TRBV5-6; clone size: -; CDR3 length: 15; D gene: -; J gene: TRBJ1-1; CDR3 protein: CASSLRGAWNTEAFF; CDR3 DNA: TGTGCCAGCAGCTTGAGGGGGGCTTGGAACACTGAAGCTTTCTTT
V gene: TRBV18; clone size: once; CDR3 length: 13; D gene: -; J gene: TRBJ1-1; CDR3 protein: CASSPRGNTEAFF; CDR3 DNA: TGTGCCAGCTCACCAAGGGGGAACACTGAAGCTTTCTTT
V gene: TRBV27; clone size: -; CDR3 length: 14; D gene: TRBD2; J gene: TRBJ2-7; CDR3 protein: CASNGGSGGLEQYF; CDR3 DNA: TGTGCCAGCAATGGGGGTAGCGGGGGTCTCGAGCAGTACTTC
V gene: TRBV5-1; clone size: -; CDR3 length: 16; D gene: TRBD1; J gene: TRBJ2-1; CDR3 protein: CASSFRDREVGNEQFF; CDR3 DNA: TGCGCCAGCAGCTTTCGGGACAGGGAGGTGGGCAATGAGCAGTTCTTC
V gene: TRBV5-1; clone size: -; CDR3 length: 17; D gene: TRBD2; J gene: TRBJ2-3; CDR3 protein: CASSSRGLAGGTDTQYF; CDR3 DNA: TGCGCCAGCAGCTCGAGAGGACTAGCGGGGGGCACAGATACGCAGTATTTT
V gene: TRBV5-1; clone size: -; CDR3 length: 15; D gene: -; J gene: TRBJ1-1; CDR3 protein: CASSLPVRDTGEAFF; CDR3 DNA: TGCGCCAGCAGCTTGCCGGTTCGAGACACAGGGGAAGCTTTCTTT
V gene: TRBV6-1; clone size: -; CDR3 length: 14; D gene: -; J gene: TRBJ1-5; CDR3 protein: CASSDLYSNQPQHF; CDR3 DNA: TGTGCCAGCAGTGATCTGTATAGCAATCAGCCCCAGCATTTT
V gene: TRBV2; clone size: -; CDR3 length: 15; D gene: -; J gene: TRBJ2-7; CDR3 protein: CASSEDTGSSYEQYF; CDR3 DNA: TGTGCCAGCAGTGAAGATACAGGGAGCTCCTACGAGCAGTACTTC
V gene: TRBV7-2; clone size: -; CDR3 length: 17; D gene: TRBD2; J gene: TRBJ2-3; CDR3 protein: CASSPRLSGGVTDTQYF; CDR3 DNA: TGTGCCAGCAGCCCACGACTTAGCGGGGGAGTCACAGATACGCAGTATTTT